The present entry profiles one T cell receptor beta chain with its context. This record belongs to a study of blood T cell repertoires in COVID-19. At the level of the study: The cDNA or gDNA used as material had been derived from T cells, B-cell-depleted T cells, or PBMCs.

Produced via immunoSEQ multiplex PCR; TCRdb's table is partial and in-frame only. The top ten hold about a sixth of the sample, which has about 130,000 clones, approximately 86% seen once. CDR1 is KGHSH, CDR2 LQKENI, per germline. The CDR3 is made up of 14 amino acids. The V segment lost 5 bases and the J segment 7 bases; nucleotides outside the gene matches: 8. This sequence was found in a woman aged 45-65 years who had recovered from COVID-19. The chain uses TRBV18 and TRBJ2-7; 10 nucleotides match TRBD1. Sequencing input: peripheral blood. Here the CDR3 DNA reads TGTGCCAGCTCATCTTTGGACAGGGGGGGAGAGCAGTACTTC. Its protein product is CASSSLDRGGEQYF.